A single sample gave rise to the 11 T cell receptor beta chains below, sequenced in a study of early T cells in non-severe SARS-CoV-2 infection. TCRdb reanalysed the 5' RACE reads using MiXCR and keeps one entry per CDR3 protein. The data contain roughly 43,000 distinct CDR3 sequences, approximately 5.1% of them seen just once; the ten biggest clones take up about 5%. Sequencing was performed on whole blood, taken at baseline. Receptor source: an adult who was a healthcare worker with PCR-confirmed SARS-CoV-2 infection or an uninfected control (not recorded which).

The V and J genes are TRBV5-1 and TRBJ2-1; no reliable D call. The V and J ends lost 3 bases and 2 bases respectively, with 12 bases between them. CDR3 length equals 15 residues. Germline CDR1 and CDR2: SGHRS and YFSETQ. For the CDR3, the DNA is TGCGCCAGCAGCTCAACTATAAACACCTACAATGAGCAGTTCTTC. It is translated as CASSSTINTYNEQFF.

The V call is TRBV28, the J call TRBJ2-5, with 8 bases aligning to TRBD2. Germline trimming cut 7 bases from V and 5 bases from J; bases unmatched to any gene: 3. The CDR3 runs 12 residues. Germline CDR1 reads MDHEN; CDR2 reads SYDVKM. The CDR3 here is CASNGRAETQYF. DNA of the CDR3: TGTGCCAGCAACGGGAGGGCGGAGACCCAGTACTTC. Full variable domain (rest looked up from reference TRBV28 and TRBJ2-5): DVKVTQSSRYLVKRTGEKVFLECVQDMDHENMFWYRQDPGLGLRLIYFSYDVKMKEKGDIPEGYSVSREKKERFSLILESASTNQTSMYLCASNGRAETQYFGPGTRLLVL.

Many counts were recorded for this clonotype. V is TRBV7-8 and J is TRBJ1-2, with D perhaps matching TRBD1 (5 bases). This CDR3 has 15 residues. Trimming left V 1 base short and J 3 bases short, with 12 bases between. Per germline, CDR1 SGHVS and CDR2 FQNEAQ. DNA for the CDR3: TGTGCCAGCAGCTTAGGGGGGGACGGGGACTATGGCTACACCTTC. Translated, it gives CASSLGGDGDYGYTF.

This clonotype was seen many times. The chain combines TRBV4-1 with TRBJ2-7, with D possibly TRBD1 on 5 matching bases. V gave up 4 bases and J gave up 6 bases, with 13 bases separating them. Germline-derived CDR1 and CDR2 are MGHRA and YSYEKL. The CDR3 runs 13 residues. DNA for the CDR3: TGCGCCAGCAGCCGAGTAACAGGCTCCGAGCAGTACTTC. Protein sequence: CASSRVTGSEQYF.

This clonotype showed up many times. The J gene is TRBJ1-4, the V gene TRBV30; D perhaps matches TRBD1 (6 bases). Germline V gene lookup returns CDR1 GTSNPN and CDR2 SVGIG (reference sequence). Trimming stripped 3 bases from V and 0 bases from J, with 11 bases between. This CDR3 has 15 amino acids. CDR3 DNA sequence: TGTGCCTGGAGCTCGGACAGAGCAACTAATGAAAAACTGTTTTTT. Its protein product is CAWSSDRATNEKLFF.

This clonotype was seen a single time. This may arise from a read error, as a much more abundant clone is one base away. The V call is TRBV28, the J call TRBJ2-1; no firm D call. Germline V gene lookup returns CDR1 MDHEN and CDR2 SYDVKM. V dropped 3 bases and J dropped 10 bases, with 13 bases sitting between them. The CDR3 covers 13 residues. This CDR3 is CASSFPYSDEQFF. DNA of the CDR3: TGTGCCAGCAGTTTCCCTTACTCCGACGAGCAGTTCTTC.

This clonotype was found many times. CDR3: CASSLPGTYEQYF. The CDR3 bases are TGTGCCAGCAGCTTACCCGGGACCTACGAGCAGTACTTC. V is TRBV7-2 and J is TRBJ2-7; possible D gene TRBD2, 5 bases. Germline lookup yields CDR1 SGHTA and CDR2 FQGNSA. There are 13 residues in the CDR3. V dropped 2 bases and J dropped 2 bases, with 7 bases sitting between them.

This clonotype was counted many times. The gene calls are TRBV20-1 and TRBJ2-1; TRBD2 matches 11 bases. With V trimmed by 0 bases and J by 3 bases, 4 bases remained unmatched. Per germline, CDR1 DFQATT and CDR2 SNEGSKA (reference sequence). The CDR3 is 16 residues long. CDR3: CSARDWGTSGYNEQFF. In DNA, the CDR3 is TGCAGTGCTAGAGATTGGGGGACTAGCGGCTACAATGAGCAGTTCTTC.

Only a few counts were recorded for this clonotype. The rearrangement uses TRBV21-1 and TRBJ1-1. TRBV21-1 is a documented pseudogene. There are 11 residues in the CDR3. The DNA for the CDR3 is TGTGCCAGCAGCAAAGCGAGGGAAGCTTTCTTT. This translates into CASSKAREAFF.

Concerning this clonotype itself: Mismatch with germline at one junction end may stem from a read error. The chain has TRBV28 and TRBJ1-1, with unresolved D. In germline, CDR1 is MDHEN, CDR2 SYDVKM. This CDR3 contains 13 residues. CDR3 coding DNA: TGTGCCGGCAGATCCGTGGGAAACACTGAAGCTTTCTTT. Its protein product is CAGRSVGNTEAFF.

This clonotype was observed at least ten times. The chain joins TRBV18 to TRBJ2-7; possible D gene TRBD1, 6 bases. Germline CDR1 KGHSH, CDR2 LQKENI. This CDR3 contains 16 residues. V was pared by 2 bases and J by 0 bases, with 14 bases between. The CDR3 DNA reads TGTGCCAGCTCACCATGGGGGCCCCAAAGCTCCTACGAGCAGTACTTC. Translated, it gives CASSPWGPQSSYEQYF.